The 30 T cell receptor beta chains given below trace back to one sample, sequenced in a study of yellow fever vaccine responses in identical twins. TCRdb re-called the RT-PCR reads through MiXCR, storing one row per CDR3 protein. The data hold approximately 7,200 distinct CDR3 sequences, with around 84% observed a single time. The starting material was T cells from blood (PBMCs), unsorted or a sorted subset (not recorded which), obtained before or after yellow fever vaccination (not recorded which). The receptors here all came from a woman between 18 and 30 years old who received the yellow fever vaccine.

The chain joins TRBV10-3 to TRBJ2-7; no firm D call. The CDR3 sequence is 12 residues long. The germline V gene encodes CDR1 ENHRY and CDR2 SYGVKD. Trimming shortened V by 3 bases and J by 0 bases, and 3 bases separated the two germline ends. This CDR3 reads CAISDNSYEQYF. In DNA, the CDR3 is TGTGCCATCAGTGACAACTCCTACGAGCAGTACTTC.

V usage is TRBV10-3 and J usage is TRBJ2-1; D unresolved. This CDR3 is built from 12 residues. V was clipped by 4 bases and J by 5 bases, with 6 bases between them. Germline V gives CDR1 ENHRY, CDR2 SYGVKD. CDR3 loop: CAISGYDNEQFF. CDR3 in DNA: TGTGCCATCAGTGGTTATGACAATGAGCAGTTCTTC.

This chain uses TRBV5-5 with TRBJ2-5, with D uncertain. This CDR3 region has 14 residues. CDR1 is SGHKS and CDR2 is YYEKEE in the germline V gene (reference sequence). Trimming took off 0 bases at V and 1 base at J, with 7 bases between the two ends. The CDR3 DNA reads TGTGCCAGCAGCTTGGGACATACCCAAGAGACCCAGTACTTC. Residues: CASSLGHTQETQYF.

The J gene is TRBJ1-1, the V gene TRBV2; no clear D. Germline loops: CDR1 SNHLY, CDR2 FYNNEI. The CDR3 loop spans 13 amino acids. Trimming took 5 bases from V and 5 from J, leaving 12 bases between them. The CDR3 protein is CASSIRHGTEAFF. The DNA for the CDR3 is TGTGCCAGCAGTATCAGACACGGTACTGAAGCTTTCTTT.

The J gene is TRBJ1-6, the V gene TRBV11-2; D is perhaps TRBD1 (6 bases). The germline V and J ends were trimmed by 5 bases and 10 bases, with 15 bases remaining between them. The V gene's germline CDR1 is SGHAT and CDR2 FQNNGV. This CDR3 has 14 residues. CDR3 nucleotides: TGTGCCAGCAGCGTCAGGGGTAAGGAATCACCCCTCCACTTT. Translated: CASSVRGKESPLHF.

The CDR3 reads CASSAGQVAYEQYF. The CDR3 coding sequence is TGTGCCAGCAGCGCGGGACAGGTTGCATACGAGCAGTACTTC. The V call is TRBV7-2, the J call TRBJ2-7; 8 bases line up with TRBD1. This CDR3 is built from 14 residues. V was pared by 5 bases and J by 4 bases, with 7 bases of the junction left unmatched. Germline V lookup: CDR1 SGHTA, CDR2 FQGNSA.

The rearrangement joins TRBV20-1 to TRBJ2-1; no definite D call. Looked up from germline, CDR1 is DFQATT and CDR2 is SNEGSKA (reference sequence). With 4 bases removed from V and 4 bases from J, the gap between germline ends came to 14 bases. This CDR3 has 14 amino acids. CDR3 sequence (DNA): TGCAGTGCTACCGATTTAACAAAATACAATGAGCAGTTCTTC. Translation gives CSATDLTKYNEQFF.

The J gene is TRBJ2-3, the V gene TRBV28, with TRBD2 identical over 13 bases. CDR1 is MDHEN, CDR2 SYDVKM, per germline. The junction had 12 bases not matched to a gene; V was cut back by 3 bases and J by 0 bases. CDR3 length: 20 amino acids. Here the CDR3 reads CASSFMGLAGSLTSTDTQYF. The CDR3 DNA reads as TGTGCCAGCAGTTTTATGGGACTAGCGGGGAGTTTAACTAGCACAGATACGCAGTATTTT.

This chain uses TRBV14 with TRBJ2-1; 8 positions agree with TRBD1. Germline V gene data show CDR1 as SGHDN and CDR2 as FVKESK. Germline trimming cut 2 bases from V and 14 bases from J; bases unmatched to any gene: 8. The CDR3 contains 13 residues. This chain's CDR3 is CASSQTPGQVEFF. The CDR3 DNA sequence: TGTGCCAGCAGCCAAACCCCGGGACAGGTCGAGTTCTTC. The variable domain in full, with the rest retrieved from reference TRBV14 and TRBJ2-1, is EAGVTQFPSHSVIEKGQTVTLRCDPISGHDNLYWYRRVMGKEIKFLLHFVKESKQDESGMPNNRFLAERTGGTYSTLKVQPAELEDSGVYFCASSQTPGQVEFFGPGTRLTVL.

This chain links TRBV5-4 with TRBJ1-1; 7 bases agree with TRBD1. V trimming: 4 bases; J trimming: 7 bases; junction bases outside the gene matches: 7. The germline V gene encodes CDR1 SGHNT and CDR2 YYREEE (reference sequence). The CDR3 covers 13 residues. The CDR3 DNA follows: TGTGCCAGCAGCCCGGGGACAGCCATTGAAGCTTTCTTT. Amino acids: CASSPGTAIEAFF. Full variable domain (remainder filled in from reference TRBV5-4 and TRBJ1-1): ETGVTQSPTHLIKTRGQQVTLRCSSQSGHNTVSWYQQALGQGPQFIFQYYREEENGRGNFPPRFSGLQFPNYSSELNVNALELDDSALYLCASSPGTAIEAFFGQGTRLTVV.

The chain recombines TRBV6-1 with TRBJ2-2; D gene ambiguous. The germline CDR1 and CDR2 sequences are MNHNS and SASEGT. This CDR3 contains 12 residues. V was pared by 4 bases and J by 5 bases, with 5 bases between. The CDR3 nucleotides read TGTGCCAGCAGTGTCGGGACCGGGGAGCTGTTTTTT. It codes for CASSVGTGELFF.

The V call is TRBV12-3 or TRBV12-4, the J call TRBJ2-7, with a weak D call TRBD1 (6 bases). The CDR3 loop spans 15 amino acids. V was shortened by 3 bases and J by 0 bases, with 12 bases between the two germline ends. Here the CDR3 reads CASSFGQGSSYEQYF. CDR3 sequence (DNA): TGTGCCAGCAGTTTTGGGCAGGGGAGCTCCTACGAGCAGTACTTC.

This sequence joins TRBV4-2 and TRBJ1-2; no clear D gene. V was clipped by 0 bases and J by 4 bases, with 9 bases between them. CDR3 size: 14 residues. CDR1 LGHNA and CDR2 YNFKEQ come from the germline V gene. CDR3 sequence reads: CASSQEGGSYGYTF. The CDR3 DNA follows: TGTGCCAGCAGCCAAGAAGGTGGGAGCTATGGCTACACCTTC.

The V call is TRBV5-1, the J call TRBJ2-3; 8 positions match TRBD1. Trimming at V came to 2 bases and at J to 0 bases, leaving 2 bases not matched to a gene. The germline V gene encodes CDR1 SGHRS and CDR2 YFSETQ. The CDR3 runs to 15 residues. The chain's CDR3 is CASSFGQGSTDTQYF. DNA for the CDR3: TGCGCCAGCAGCTTCGGACAGGGAAGCACAGATACGCAGTATTTT. The variable domain in full, with the rest retrieved from reference TRBV5-1 and TRBJ2-3, is KAGVTQTPRYLIKTRGQQVTLSCSPISGHRSVSWYQQTPGQGLQFLFEYFSETQRNKGNFPGRFSGRQFSNSRSEMNVSTLELGDSALYLCASSFGQGSTDTQYFGPGTRLTVL.

The rearrangement joins TRBV23-1 to TRBJ2-7; D is possibly TRBD1 (6 bases). TRBV23-1 is recorded as an ORF, its role being uncertain. This CDR3 is built from 17 residues. V lost 0 bases and J lost 1, with 16 bases in between. The CDR3 nucleotides read TGCGCCAGCAGTCAATCGAGGGCACAGGGCGATTCCTACGAGCAGTACTTC. Translated, it gives CASSQSRAQGDSYEQYF.

The J gene is TRBJ1-4, the V gene TRBV13, with 12 bases identical to TRBD1. The CDR3 contains 16 residues. V lost 6 bases, J lost 10 bases, and 12 bases stayed unmatched. Per the germline V gene, CDR1 is PRHDT and CDR2 is FYEKMQ (reference sequence). In DNA, the CDR3 is TGTGCCAGCAGGCCGTCGGGACAGGGGGCTTACGGAAAACTGTTTTTT. Its protein product is CASRPSGQGAYGKLFF.

V gene TRBV12-3 or TRBV12-4 combines with J gene TRBJ2-7, with D possibly being TRBD1 or TRBD2 (7 bases each). CDR3 length: 11 residues. The germline V and J ends were trimmed by 6 bases and 13 bases, with 16 bases remaining between them. The CDR3 DNA is TGTGCCAGCAGGTTACAGGGGAGGGTATACTTC. Its protein product is CASRLQGRVYF.

The V gene is TRBV11-3, the J gene TRBJ1-2, with D unclear. The germline V gene encodes CDR1 SGHNT and CDR2 YENEEA. Trimming left V 4 bases short and J 2 bases short, with 14 bases between. This CDR3 region has 15 residues. The DNA of the CDR3 is TGTGCCAGCAGCTCGCAAGGGATCATGAACTATGGCTACACCTTC. Translated: CASSSQGIMNYGYTF. The variable domain in full, completed from reference TRBV11-3 and TRBJ1-2, reads EAGVVQSPRYKIIEKKQPVAFWCNPISGHNTLYWYLQNLGQGPELLIRYENEEAVDDSQLPKDRFSAERLKGVDSTLKIQPAELGDSAVYLCASSSQGIMNYGYTFGSGTRLTVV.

V and J are TRBV11-1 and TRBJ2-1, with 9 bases fitting TRBD1. The CDR3 has 15 amino acids. The junction had 4 bases not matched to a gene; V was cut back by 2 bases and J by 5 bases. Germline lookup yields CDR1 SGHAT and CDR2 FQDESV (reference sequence). The CDR3 reads CASSLHGQGNNEQFF. The CDR3 DNA reads as TGTGCCAGCAGCTTACATGGACAGGGGAACAATGAGCAGTTCTTC.

The J gene is TRBJ2-5, the V gene TRBV18, with D possibly TRBD1 on 6 matching bases. Germline loops: CDR1 KGHSH, CDR2 LQKENI. V lost 6 bases and J 3 bases, leaving 11 bases between the germline ends. The CDR3 loop spans 13 amino acids. The CDR3 nucleotides are TGTGCCAGCTCCAGGGGTATTGAAGAGACCCAGTACTTC. Translation gives CASSRGIEETQYF.

The chain couples TRBV7-3 to TRBJ2-7; a possible D gene is TRBD1 (6 bases). This CDR3 has 12 residues. CDR1 is SGHTA, CDR2 FQGTGA, per germline. V was cut by 5 bases and J by 6 bases, with 11 bases left in between. The CDR3 DNA follows: TGTGCCAGCAGCCTAAACAGGGTCGAGCAGTACTTC. This encodes CASSLNRVEQYF.

The chain links TRBV7-1 to TRBJ2-3, with TRBD2 matching 8 bases. TRBV7-1 is flagged as an ORF with uncertain function. This CDR3 comprises 17 residues. V dropped 2 bases and J dropped 2; count of bases not matched to a gene: 9. This chain's CDR3 is CASSSPGISGVTDTQYF. CDR3 in DNA: TGTGCCAGCAGCTCACCAGGGATTAGCGGGGTCACAGATACGCAGTATTTT.

The chain uses TRBV29-1 and TRBJ2-5; D perhaps matches TRBD1 (6 bases). The V end lost 5 bases, the J end lost 2 bases, and 15 bases lay between the germline ends. The CDR3 runs to 14 residues. Germline CDR1 and CDR2: SQVTM and ANQGSEA. The CDR3 is CSVLGNRVQETQYF. DNA of the CDR3: TGCAGCGTTCTAGGGAACAGGGTTCAAGAGACCCAGTACTTC.

This rearrangement joins TRBV4-3 to TRBJ2-2; D is ambiguous. V lost 3 bases to trimming and J lost 2 bases, with 7 bases between them. Germline V CDR1 and CDR2: LGHNA, YSLEER. The CDR3 is 14 amino acids. The CDR3 bases are TGCGCCAGCAGCCATTTTACAAACACCGGGGAGCTGTTTTTT. It yields the protein CASSHFTNTGELFF.

This clonotype was seen only once. The chain couples TRBV23-1 to TRBJ1-5; TRBD1 matches at 8 bases. TRBV23-1 is filed as an ORF, its function uncertain. There are 15 residues in the CDR3. V dropped 6 bases and J dropped 2; count of bases not matched to a gene: 6. CDR3 in amino acids: CASRDRGCGNQPQHF. The CDR3 DNA reads TGCGCCAGCAGAGACAGGGGTTGCGGCAATCAGCCCCAGCATTTT.

V and J are TRBV3-1 and TRBJ2-5; a weak D match, TRBD2 (6 bases). This CDR3 comprises 15 residues. CDR1 LGHDT and CDR2 YNNKEL come from the germline V gene (reference sequence). V was pared by 0 bases and J by 9 bases, with 17 bases between. CDR3 sequence reads: CASSQEGLSREAQYF. For the CDR3, the DNA is TGTGCCAGCAGCCAAGAAGGACTATCCCGCGAGGCCCAGTACTTC.

The gene calls are TRBV6-1 and TRBJ2-3; the match to TRBD2 covers 8 bases. Losses at the gene ends were 3 bases for V and 2 bases for J; bases not matched to a gene: 4. This CDR3 has 15 residues. From germline, CDR1 is MNHNS and CDR2 SASEGT. Written as DNA, the CDR3 is TGTGCCAGCAGTGACCTCGGGGGGGACACAGATACGCAGTATTTT. Its protein is CASSDLGGDTDTQYF.

The chain combines TRBV11-1 with TRBJ1-6, with TRBD1 matching over 7 bases. Germline values: CDR1 SGHAT, CDR2 FQDESV (reference sequence). V gave up 4 bases and J gave up 5 bases; unmatched junction bases: 8. There are 16 residues in the CDR3. The CDR3 is CASSSTGLGDNSPLHF. The DNA of the CDR3 is TGTGCCAGCAGCTCGACAGGGTTGGGGGATAATTCACCCCTCCACTTT.

The chain recombines TRBV6-2 or TRBV6-3 with TRBJ2-1; 10 nucleotides align to TRBD2. Germline assignment: CDR1 MNHEY and CDR2 SVGEGT. The CDR3 is 15 residues long. After removal of 6 bases from V and 1 base from J, the junction contained 3 bases not matched to a gene. The CDR3 sequence is CASRSSGGSYNEQFF. The CDR3 region has the DNA TGTGCCAGCAGGAGTAGCGGGGGGTCCTACAATGAGCAGTTCTTC.

This clonotype appeared a few times. V is TRBV28 and J is TRBJ1-3; D is ambiguous. In germline, CDR1 is MDHEN, CDR2 SYDVKM. V was cut by 8 bases and J by 4 bases, with 9 bases left in between. This CDR3 spans 12 amino acids. CDR3 sequence: CASLGPGNTIYF. The CDR3, as DNA: TGTGCCAGCTTAGGGCCCGGAAACACCATATATTTT.